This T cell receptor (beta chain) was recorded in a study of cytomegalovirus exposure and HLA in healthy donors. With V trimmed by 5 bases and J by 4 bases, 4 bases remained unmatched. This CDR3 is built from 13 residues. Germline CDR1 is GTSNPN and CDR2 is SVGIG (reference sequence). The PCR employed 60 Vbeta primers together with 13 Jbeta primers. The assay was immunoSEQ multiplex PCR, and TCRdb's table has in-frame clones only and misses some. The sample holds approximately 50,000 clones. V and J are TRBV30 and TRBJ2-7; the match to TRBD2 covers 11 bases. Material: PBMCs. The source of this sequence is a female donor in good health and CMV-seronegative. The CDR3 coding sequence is TGTGCCTGGGGTCGACTAGCGGGGTACGAGCAGTACTTC. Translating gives CAWGRLAGYEQYF.